This T cell receptor beta chain is from a study of blood T cells in healthy people across ages. The CDR3 covers 15 residues. Per the germline V gene, CDR1 is MDHEN and CDR2 is SYDVKM. After removal of 8 bases from V and 2 bases from J, the junction contained 12 bases not matched to a gene. Through a sample-barcoded 5' primer and a J-beta primer mix, a second PCR was run for roughly 6 to 12 cycles. TCRdb independently ran MiXCR on the 5' RACE reads; one entry per CDR3 protein. The sample lists about 650,000 distinct CDR3 sequences, approximately 30% occurring once. Source material: blood. The chain combines TRBV28 with TRBJ2-7; TRBD1 matches at 7 bases. The TCR comes from a woman of 80 years or more in good health. CDR3 bases: TGTGCCAGCTCCCCCGGGTCAGGGGGTACCTACGAGCAGTACTTC. Protein product: CASSPGSGGTYEQYF.